Described below is a single T cell receptor beta chain sequence and its context. The sample is drawn from a study of T cell clonotyping in hematopoietic cell transplantation. The CDR3 totals 16 residues. V lost 0 bases and J lost 5; bases outside the gene matches: 8. The V gene's germline CDR1 is SGHTA and CDR2 FQGNSA. Method: immunoSEQ multiplex PCR; TCRdb's copy keeps in-frame clones and lacks some. Here the sample spans 9,100 or so clones, about 89% being singletons. The rearrangement links TRBV7-2 to TRBJ2-7; TRBD1 matches at 9 bases. The TCR comes from a male patient in his sixties or seventies who had an allogeneic stem cell transplant from a related donor, so the T cells may come from the graft donor. Some clones in this sample may be carry-over from other donors' samples. This sample comprised peripheral blood mononuclear cells, obtained at the time of graft-versus-host disease after allogeneic stem cell transplant. CDR3 protein: CASSLAGQGSSNEQYF. CDR3 in DNA: TGTGCCAGCAGCTTAGCGGGACAGGGATCTTCGAACGAGCAGTACTTC.